This paragraph reports one TCR beta chain. What it binds is unknown. The CDR3 is made up of 14 amino acids. The V gene's germline CDR1 is LNHDA and CDR2 SQIVND (reference sequence). The source of the sample is a study of OX40 agonist ivuxolimab in advanced cancers. Some clones are missing from TCRdb's copy, which holds only in-frame ones; the method was immunoSEQ multiplex PCR. The table lists tens of thousands of clones, approximately 78% of them singletons. Study-wide findings and caveats: In general, CD8+ T cells held more expanded clones than CD4+ did, on average.

This TCR came from an adult with an advanced solid tumor such as melanoma, head and neck, liver or kidney cancer. This chain links TRBV19 with TRBJ2-5; 8 bases are shared with TRBD1. The J call may be in error: the DNA end matches TRBJ2-7 better. The material was CD4+ or CD8+ T cells sorted from blood, obtained in a trial of the OX40 agonist ivuxolimab. The CDR3: CATTRTGKDYEQYF. In DNA, the CDR3 is TGTGCCACTACCCGGACAGGGAAGGACTACGAGCAGTACTTC.